This passage covers 21 T cell receptor beta chains from one sample sequenced in a study of cytomegalovirus exposure and HLA in healthy donors. Vbeta (60) and Jbeta (13) primers were used in the PCR. Sequencing was performed with immunoSEQ multiplex PCR; in TCRdb, only in-frame clones are kept and a portion is missing. The table has some 190,000 clones, approximately 80% seen once. Sequenced input: PBMCs. Receptor source: a girl aged 10 to 17 in good health and CMV-seropositive.

The V call is TRBV27, the J call TRBJ2-1, with TRBD2 matching 11 bases. Germline trimming cut 0 bases from V and 6 bases from J; bases unmatched to any gene: 7. Germline V gene data show CDR1 as MNHEY and CDR2 as SMNVEV (reference sequence). The CDR3 sequence is 17 residues long. The CDR3 DNA reads TGTGCCAGCAGTTTATCGGTTATAGCGGGAGGGCCCAATGAGCAGTTCTTC. This gives the protein CASSLSVIAGGPNEQFF.

The chain has TRBV4-2 and TRBJ2-7; TRBD1 is a possible D gene (5 bases). The CDR3 covers 16 residues. The germline gives CDR1 LGHNA, CDR2 YNFKEQ. Trimming cost V 4 bases and J 1 base, with 17 bases left between them. CDR3 bases: TGTGCCAGCAGCCCCTACTTCATGACAGCTTCCTACGAGCAGTACTTC. This codes for CASSPYFMTASYEQYF.

This clone showed up just once. The chain joins TRBV5-6 to TRBJ2-4; perhaps TRBD1 as D (5 bases). Germline V CDR1 and CDR2: SGHDT, YYEEEE. V lost 8 bases, J lost 8 bases, and 29 bases lay in between. This CDR3 comprises 17 residues. In DNA, the CDR3 is TGTGCCAGGCAGAGTGCGGCAGGGTGTTTTCCAAAGTACATTCAGTACTTC. It translates to CARQSAAGCFPKYIQYF.

This rearrangement joins TRBV9 to TRBJ2-1; tentatively, D is TRBD2 (6 bases). CDR3 length equals 16 residues. The V end was cut by 0 bases, the J end by 3 bases, with 13 bases between. The germline V gene encodes CDR1 SGDLS and CDR2 YYNGEE. CDR3 in amino acids: CASSVGSSDLYNEQFF. For the CDR3, the DNA is TGTGCCAGCAGCGTAGGGTCTAGCGATCTCTACAATGAGCAGTTCTTC.

V is TRBV18 and J is TRBJ1-2; TRBD1 matches at 9 bases. Germline CDR1 and CDR2: KGHSH and LQKENI. Unmatched junction bases numbered 8, after V lost 2 bases and J lost 1 base. The CDR3 covers 17 residues. This CDR3 reads CASSPRTGDNFNYGYTF. For the CDR3, the DNA is TGTGCCAGCTCACCAAGGACAGGGGACAATTTTAACTATGGCTACACCTTC.

The V and J genes are TRBV15 and TRBJ2-3; D is possibly TRBD2 (6 bases). Between the trimmed V and J ends, which lost 3 bases and 0 bases, there was a span of 16 bases. This CDR3 comprises 17 residues. CDR1 and CDR2 from the germline V gene are LNHNV and YYDKDF (reference sequence). CDR3 nucleotides: TGTGCCACCAGCAGTGGTTCGACTAGTCGGAGCACAGATACGCAGTATTTT. It yields the protein CATSSGSTSRSTDTQYF.

The rearrangement links TRBV12-5 to TRBJ1-5; the D is unclear. Germline V CDR1 and CDR2: LGHNT, FRNRAP. The CDR3 contains 12 residues. V was cut by 6 bases and J by 5 bases, with 8 bases left in between. CDR3 protein: CASGAPYQPQHF. The CDR3 DNA reads as TGTGCTAGTGGGGCCCCGTATCAGCCCCAGCATTTT.

V and J are TRBV7-6 and TRBJ2-3, with D perhaps TRBD2 (6 bases). The CDR3 has 18 amino acids. The ends were cut back, 1 base at V and 0 bases at J, with 17 bases in the middle. CDR1 is SGHVS and CDR2 is FNYEAQ in the germline V gene. CDR3 DNA sequence: TGTGCCAGCAGCTTAGTGCCCTTGGCGGGGTTTAGCACAGATACGCAGTATTTT. Translated: CASSLVPLAGFSTDTQYF.

The chain combines TRBV5-1 with TRBJ2-5; 7 bases map to TRBD2. The CDR3 has 14 amino acids. The V gene end was trimmed by 3 bases and the J gene end by 4 bases; junction bases not matched to a gene: 6. Germline V gene data show CDR1 as SGHRS and CDR2 as YFSETQ. CDR3 nucleotides: TGCGCCAGCAGCTCTGAGCGGGGTCGAGAGACCCAGTACTTC. Its protein is CASSSERGRETQYF.

The V and J genes are TRBV30 and TRBJ2-1; 9 nucleotides line up with TRBD1. V lost 2 bases, J lost 8 bases, and 4 bases stayed unmatched. The CDR3 consists of 13 residues. Germline V gene sequence: CDR1 GTSNPN, CDR2 SVGIG (reference sequence). In nucleotides, the CDR3 is TGTGCCTGGAGTACGGGACAGGGCGATGAGCAGTTCTTC. Translated, it gives CAWSTGQGDEQFF. Variable domain in full (rest from reference TRBV30 and TRBJ2-1): SQTIHQWPATLVQPVGSPLSLECTVEGTSNPNLYWYRQAAGRGLQLLFYSVGIGQISSEVPQNLSASRPQDRQFILSSKKLLLSDSGFYLCAWSTGQGDEQFFGPGTRLTVL.

The genes are TRBV19 and TRBJ2-5; D ambiguous. CDR3 length: 12 residues. V lost 4 bases to trimming and J lost 5 bases, with 8 bases between them. CDR1 and CDR2 from the germline V gene are LNHDA and SQIVND (reference sequence). This CDR3 reads CASSTIGETQYF. The DNA for the CDR3 is TGTGCCAGTAGTACTATCGGGGAGACCCAGTACTTC.

This chain uses TRBV5-6 with TRBJ1-2; D is uncertain. The V end lost 2 bases, the J end lost 5 bases, and 10 bases lay between the germline ends. This CDR3 is 13 amino acids long. The germline gives CDR1 SGHDT, CDR2 YYEEEE. CDR3 bases: TGTGCCAGCAGCTTTGATCCGGGATATGGCTACACCTTC. Translating it yields CASSFDPGYGYTF.

The chain combines TRBV5-6 with TRBJ2-7, with D hard to call. Trimming took off 1 base at V and 2 bases at J, with 4 bases between the two ends. The CDR3 has 12 amino acids. The germline gives CDR1 SGHDT, CDR2 YYEEEE. Here the CDR3 reads CASSLTAYEQYF. CDR3 nucleotide sequence: TGTGCCAGCAGCTTGACAGCCTACGAGCAGTACTTC. Supplemented by reference TRBV5-6 and TRBJ2-7, the full variable domain reads DAGVTQSPTHLIKTRGQQVTLRCSPKSGHDTVSWYQQALGQGPQFIFQYYEEEERQRGNFPDRFSGHQFPNYSSELNVNALLLGDSALYLCASSLTAYEQYFGPGTRLTVT.

The chain uses TRBV27 and TRBJ2-7, with 7 bases that match TRBD2. This CDR3 region has 15 residues. V lost 5 bases to trimming and J lost 6 bases; unmatched junction nucleotides: 13. CDR1 MNHEY and CDR2 SMNVEV come from the germline V gene (reference sequence). For the CDR3, the DNA is TGTGCCAGCAGTCTCCCAGGGAGGGCCGTCCGCGAGCAGTACTTC. It yields the protein CASSLPGRAVREQYF.

Written as DNA, the CDR3 is TGCGCCAGCAGCGTGGGGGCCGGACAGGAAATAGGGAACACCATATATTTT. Amino acid sequence: CASSVGAGQEIGNTIYF. The V and J genes are TRBV10-1 and TRBJ1-3; TRBD1 matches at 7 bases. The V gene end was trimmed by 6 bases and the J gene end by 7 bases; junction bases not matched to a gene: 18. Looked up from germline, CDR1 is WNHNN and CDR2 is SYGVQD (reference sequence). CDR3 length equals 17 residues.

The chain uses TRBV5-4 and TRBJ1-4, with TRBD1 matching over 11 bases. Germline V lookup: CDR1 SGHNT, CDR2 YYREEE (reference sequence). V was clipped by 0 bases and J by 8 bases; unmatched bases: 6. This CDR3 contains 16 residues. CDR3 DNA: TGTGCCAGCAGCTTGGGCTCTAGGACAGGGGGCGAAAAACTGTTTTTT. Protein: CASSLGSRTGGEKLFF.

Concerning this clone itself: Within the sample, other DNA sequences also encode this same CDR3. The chain couples TRBV18 to TRBJ2-7, with 8 bases lining up with TRBD1. CDR1 and CDR2 (germline): KGHSH, LQKENI. CDR3 length: 14 residues. The junction had 3 bases not matched to a gene; V was cut back by 5 bases and J by 0 bases. The CDR3 nucleotides are TGTGCCAGCTCATCCACAGGGGGCTCCTACGAGCAGTACTTC. The encoded protein is CASSSTGGSYEQYF. Filled out from reference TRBV18 and TRBJ2-7, the complete variable domain reads NAGVMQNPRHLVRRRGQEARLRCSPMKGHSHVYWYRQLPEEGLKFMVYLQKENIIDESGMPKERFSAEFPKEGPSILRIQQVVRGDSAAYFCASSSTGGSYEQYFGPGTRLTVT.

The chain joins TRBV4-3 to TRBJ1-2; D is perhaps TRBD1 (5 bases). The CDR3 has 13 amino acids. V was shortened by 4 bases and J by 2 bases, with 8 bases between the two germline ends. Germline V gene sequence: CDR1 LGHNA, CDR2 YSLEER. CDR3 sequence: CASSRAGNYGYTF. The CDR3 nucleotides are TGCGCCAGCAGCCGTGCAGGGAACTATGGCTACACCTTC.

The V call is TRBV19, the J call TRBJ2-7, with 9 bases matching TRBD2. V was clipped by 0 bases and J by 3 bases; unmatched bases: 3. This CDR3 is 15 amino acids long. CDR1 is LNHDA and CDR2 is SQIVND in the germline V gene (reference sequence). DNA of the CDR3: TGTGCCAGTAGTATAGAGAATAGCGGGAGCTACGAGCAGTACTTC. Its protein product is CASSIENSGSYEQYF.

This clone was counted a single time. This chain joins TRBV14 and TRBJ2-5; D might be TRBD2 (6 bases). Trimming stripped 4 bases from V and 5 bases from J, with 11 bases between. The length of the CDR3 is 13 residues. Looked up from germline, CDR1 is SGHDN and CDR2 is FVKESK. Here the CDR3 reads CASSRRLVETQYF. For the CDR3, the DNA is TGTGCCAGCAGCCGCCGACTAGTGGAGACCCAGTACTTC.

V usage is TRBV5-5 and J usage is TRBJ2-7; tentatively, D is TRBD2 (5 bases). Germline V gene sequence: CDR1 SGHKS, CDR2 YYEKEE (reference sequence). The CDR3 sequence is 15 residues long. V was clipped by 2 bases and J by 2 bases, with 14 bases between them. The chain's CDR3 is CASSFGLAITYEQYF. The CDR3 DNA sequence: TGTGCCAGCAGCTTCGGGCTAGCCATTACCTACGAGCAGTACTTC.